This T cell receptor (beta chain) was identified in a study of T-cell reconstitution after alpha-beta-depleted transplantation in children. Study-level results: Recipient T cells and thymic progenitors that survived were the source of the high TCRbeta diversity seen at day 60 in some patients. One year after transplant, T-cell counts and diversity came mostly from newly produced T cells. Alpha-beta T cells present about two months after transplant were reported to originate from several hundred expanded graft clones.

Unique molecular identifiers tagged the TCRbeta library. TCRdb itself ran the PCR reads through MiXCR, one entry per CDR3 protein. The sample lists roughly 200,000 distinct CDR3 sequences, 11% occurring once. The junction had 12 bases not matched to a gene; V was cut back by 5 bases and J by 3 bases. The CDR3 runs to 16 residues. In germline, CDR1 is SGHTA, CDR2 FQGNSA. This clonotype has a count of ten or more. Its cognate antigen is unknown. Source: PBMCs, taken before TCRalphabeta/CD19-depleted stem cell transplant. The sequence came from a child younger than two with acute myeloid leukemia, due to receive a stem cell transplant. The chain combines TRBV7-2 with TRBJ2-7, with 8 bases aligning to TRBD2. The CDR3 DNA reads TGTGCCAGCAGCCCTCCGGGAGGGATTTACGTCTACGAGCAGTACTTC. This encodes CASSPPGGIYVYEQYF. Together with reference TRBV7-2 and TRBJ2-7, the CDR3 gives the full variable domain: GAGVSQSPSNKVTEKGKDVELRCDPISGHTALYWYRQSLGQGLEFLIYFQGNSAPDKSGLPSDRFSAERTGGSVSTLTIQRTQQEDSAVYLCASSPPGGIYVYEQYFGPGTRLTVT.